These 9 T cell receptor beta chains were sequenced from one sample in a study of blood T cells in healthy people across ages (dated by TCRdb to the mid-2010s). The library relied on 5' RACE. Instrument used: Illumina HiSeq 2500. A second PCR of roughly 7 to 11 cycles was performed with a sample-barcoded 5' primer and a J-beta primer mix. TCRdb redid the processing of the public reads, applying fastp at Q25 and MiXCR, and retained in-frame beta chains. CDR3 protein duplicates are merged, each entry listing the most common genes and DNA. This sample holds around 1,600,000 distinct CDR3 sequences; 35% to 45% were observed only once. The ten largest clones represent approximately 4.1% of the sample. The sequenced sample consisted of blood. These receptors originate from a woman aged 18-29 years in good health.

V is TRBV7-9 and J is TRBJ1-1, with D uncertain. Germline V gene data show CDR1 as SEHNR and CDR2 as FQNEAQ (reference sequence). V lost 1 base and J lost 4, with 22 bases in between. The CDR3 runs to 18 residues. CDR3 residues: CASSLVGDLLYEATEAFF. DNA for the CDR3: TGTGCCAGCAGCTTAGTCGGTGACTTGTTATATGAGGCCACTGAAGCTTTCTTT.

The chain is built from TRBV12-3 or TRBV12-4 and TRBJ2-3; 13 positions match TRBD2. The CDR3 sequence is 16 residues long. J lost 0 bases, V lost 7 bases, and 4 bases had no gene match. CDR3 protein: CASTQGLAGSTDTQYF. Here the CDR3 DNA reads TGTGCCAGCACCCAGGGACTAGCGGGGAGCACAGATACGCAGTATTTT.

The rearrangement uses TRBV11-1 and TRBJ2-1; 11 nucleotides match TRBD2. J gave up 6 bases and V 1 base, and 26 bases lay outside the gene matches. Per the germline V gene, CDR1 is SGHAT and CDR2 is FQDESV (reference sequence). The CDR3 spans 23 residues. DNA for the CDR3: TGTGCCAGCAGCTTAGGGAGGAACGGGACGTCCGGGACTAGCGGCCTTGTATGCAATGAGCAGTTCTTC. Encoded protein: CASSLGRNGTSGTSGLVCNEQFF.

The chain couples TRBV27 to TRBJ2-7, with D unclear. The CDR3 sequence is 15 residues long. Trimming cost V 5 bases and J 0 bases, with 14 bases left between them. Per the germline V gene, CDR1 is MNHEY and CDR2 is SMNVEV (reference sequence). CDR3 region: CASSSPQDPSYEQYF. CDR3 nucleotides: TGTGCCAGCAGTAGTCCGCAGGACCCCTCCTACGAGCAGTACTTC.

CDR3 loop: CASSSPGTGGWGNQPQHF. The DNA for the CDR3 is TGTGCCAGCAGTTCACCCGGGACAGGGGGTTGGGGCAATCAGCCCCAGCATTTT. The chain has TRBV28 and TRBJ1-5, with 11 nucleotides matching TRBD1. J gave up 2 bases and V 4 bases, and 10 bases lay outside the gene matches. Germline V gives CDR1 MDHEN, CDR2 SYDVKM. The CDR3 covers 18 residues.

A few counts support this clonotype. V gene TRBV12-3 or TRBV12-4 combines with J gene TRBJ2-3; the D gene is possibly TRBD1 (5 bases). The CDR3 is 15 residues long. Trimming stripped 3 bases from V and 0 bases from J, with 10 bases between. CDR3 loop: CASSFGRASTDTQYF. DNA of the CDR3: TGTGCCAGCAGTTTCGGCAGGGCTAGCACAGATACGCAGTATTTT.

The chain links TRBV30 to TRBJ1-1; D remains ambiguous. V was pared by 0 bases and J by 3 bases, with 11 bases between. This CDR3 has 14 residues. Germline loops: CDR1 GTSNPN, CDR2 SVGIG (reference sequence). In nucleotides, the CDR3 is TGTGCCTGGAGTGTAACGTTAAGGGACACTGAAGCTTTCTTT. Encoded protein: CAWSVTLRDTEAFF.

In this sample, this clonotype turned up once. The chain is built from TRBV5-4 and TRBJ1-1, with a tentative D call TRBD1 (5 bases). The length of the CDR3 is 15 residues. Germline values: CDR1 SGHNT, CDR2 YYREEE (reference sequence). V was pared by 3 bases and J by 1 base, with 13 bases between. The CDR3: CASSSPGTANTEAFF. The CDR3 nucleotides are TGTGCCAGCAGCTCACCCGGGACTGCGAACACTGAAGCTTTCTTT.

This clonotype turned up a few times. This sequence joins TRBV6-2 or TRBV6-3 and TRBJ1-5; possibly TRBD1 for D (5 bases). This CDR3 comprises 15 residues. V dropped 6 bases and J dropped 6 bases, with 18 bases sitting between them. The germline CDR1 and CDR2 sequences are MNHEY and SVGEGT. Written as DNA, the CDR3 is TGTGCCAGCAGGTCCGGGGGGGTTCAAGGTCAGCCCCAGCATTTT. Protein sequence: CASRSGGVQGQPQHF.